This passage covers 10 T cell receptor beta chains from one sample sequenced in a study of metastatic and nonmetastatic thyroid tumors. TCRdb ran MiXCR on the PCR reads. Here the sample spans about 92,000 clones, about 15% being singletons. Every patient was untreated before thyroid surgery. The material sequenced was blood. The receptors shown here come from a female donor with papillary thyroid cancer or a benign thyroid nodule (not recorded which). Some clones in this sample may be carry-over from other donors' samples.

The chain carries TRBV13 and TRBJ2-2, with TRBD2 matching over 8 bases. CDR3 length: 19 amino acids. Per the germline V gene, CDR1 is PRHDT and CDR2 is FYEKMQ (reference sequence). Losses at the gene ends were 0 bases for V and 1 base for J; bases not matched to a gene: 10. CDR3 coding DNA: TGTGCCAGCAGCTTAGGCTATTATAGGACTAGCAAGAACACCGGGGAGCTGTTTTTT. Translation gives CASSLGYYRTSKNTGELFF.

This clone was detected many times. This sequence joins TRBV28 and TRBJ1-1; 9 positions match TRBD1. The J segment lost 4 bases and the V segment lost 5 bases, leaving 8 bases of the junction unmatched. Looked up from germline, CDR1 is MDHEN and CDR2 is SYDVKM. The CDR3 sequence is 15 residues long. CDR3 sequence (DNA): TGTGCCAGCAGTCCTACAGGGGGCTACGGCACTGAAGCTTTCTTT. It translates to CASSPTGGYGTEAFF.

This clone was counted many times. CDR3: CASNQRAGNEKLFF. As DNA, the CDR3 is TGTGCCAGCAACCAAAGGGCAGGGAATGAAAAACTGTTTTTT. The rearrangement joins TRBV28 to TRBJ1-4; weak D call: TRBD1 (5 bases). CDR1 is MDHEN and CDR2 is SYDVKM in the germline V gene. The CDR3 is made up of 14 amino acids. Trimming removed 7 bases from V and 5 bases from J, with 14 bases in between.

There are a few counts of this clone. The chain carries TRBV20-1 and TRBJ2-5; perhaps TRBD2 as D (7 bases). Germline values: CDR1 DFQATT, CDR2 SNEGSKA (reference sequence). The V gene lost 5 bases and the J gene lost 8 bases, with 15 bases spanning the gap. The CDR3 extends over 12 amino acids. This chain's CDR3 is CSAEGGRFTQYF. As DNA, the CDR3 is TGCAGTGCTGAGGGGGGGAGGTTTACCCAGTACTTC.

Points on this clone: The junction and the germline gene differ at one end; a read error may be behind it. V and J are TRBV12-3 or TRBV12-4 and TRBJ2-1; 7 nucleotides align to TRBD1. This CDR3 has 14 residues. CDR3 coding DNA: TGTGTCAGCAGTGAGATTTACAGGGGCAATGAGCAGTTCTTC. This codes for CVSSEIYRGNEQFF.

This clone appeared a few times. The junction departs from germline at one end; a sequencing error may be responsible. V is TRBV28 and J is TRBJ1-2; no clear D gene. This CDR3 contains 14 residues. CDR1 MDHEN and CDR2 SYDVKM come from the germline V gene. CDR3 nucleotide sequence: TGTGCCAGCAGTTTATTCGCCAAGCCATATGGATACAACTTC. Encoded protein: CASSLFAKPYGYNF.

This clone occurred many times. The V call is TRBV11-2, the J call TRBJ2-3; the match to TRBD2 covers 9 bases. The length of the CDR3 is 15 residues. Looked up from germline, CDR1 is SGHAT and CDR2 is FQNNGV. The junction had 5 bases not matched to a gene; V was cut back by 1 base and J by 6 bases. DNA for the CDR3: TGTGCCAGCAGCTTAGCTATCCTAGCGGGGGATACGCAGTATTTT. It yields the protein CASSLAILAGDTQYF.

This sequence joins TRBV5-4 and TRBJ2-7; TRBD2 might be the D (5 bases). Trimming cost V 0 bases and J 6 bases, with 10 bases left between them. The germline gives CDR1 SGHNT, CDR2 YYREEE (reference sequence). This CDR3 has 13 residues. The CDR3 nucleotides are TGTGCCAGCAGCTTGGGAGTGAGCGGCGAGCAGTACTTC. Amino acids: CASSLGVSGEQYF.

At least ten counts were recorded for this clone. The V and J genes are TRBV18 and TRBJ2-2; no firm D call. The CDR3 has 13 amino acids. V lost 1 base to trimming and J lost 10 bases, with 10 bases between them. CDR1 KGHSH and CDR2 LQKENI come from the germline V gene. CDR3 sequence (DNA): TGTGCCAGCTCACCACGTCATAGTGAGGAGCTGTTTTTT. It encodes CASSPRHSEELFF. Based on the CDR3 plus reference TRBV18 and TRBJ2-2, the full variable domain is NAGVMQNPRHLVRRRGQEARLRCSPMKGHSHVYWYRQLPEEGLKFMVYLQKENIIDESGMPKERFSAEFPKEGPSILRIQQVVRGDSAAYFCASSPRHSEELFFGEGSRLTVL.

This CDR3 is CAWSVFGGELFF. The CDR3 DNA reads as TGTGCCTGGAGTGTATTTGGCGGGGAGCTGTTTTTT. This chain uses TRBV30 with TRBJ2-2; unclear D gene. Germline-derived CDR1 and CDR2 are GTSNPN and SVGIG (reference sequence). Trimming cost V 0 bases and J 7 bases, with 6 bases left between them. The CDR3 runs to 12 residues.